These 15 T cell receptor beta chains originate from one sample sequenced in a study of T-cell memory formation after mild COVID-19. TCRdb re-called the 5' RACE reads with MiXCR, one entry per CDR3 protein. The table shows 390,000 or so distinct CDR3 sequences, with about 17% occurring only once. Sequencing input: PBMCs or a T cell subset sorted from them (not recorded which). These TCRs come from a young man who had mild COVID-19 (a few samples of this study predate the infection). Cell type and time point are not known.

The chain carries TRBV19 and TRBJ1-3; D uncertain. The CDR3 has 15 amino acids. Germline values: CDR1 LNHDA, CDR2 SQIVND (reference sequence). V lost 3 bases, J lost 2 bases, and 11 bases lay in between. The CDR3: CASSIAGPAGNTIYF. CDR3 sequence (DNA): TGTGCCAGTAGTATTGCCGGGCCTGCTGGAAACACCATATATTTT.

This clonotype was detected a few times. The V and J genes are TRBV7-2 and TRBJ2-1; possibly TRBD1 or TRBD2 for D (7 bases each). V was pared by 5 bases and J by 7 bases, with 18 bases between. Germline CDR1 reads SGHTA; CDR2 reads FQGNSA. The CDR3 covers 15 residues. CDR3 in amino acids: CASSPHPGGVNEQFF. In nucleotides, the CDR3 is TGTGCCAGCAGCCCCCACCCAGGGGGGGTGAATGAGCAGTTCTTC. The full variable domain, its missing parts supplied by reference TRBV7-2 and TRBJ2-1, is GAGVSQSPSNKVTEKGKDVELRCDPISGHTALYWYRQSLGQGLEFLIYFQGNSAPDKSGLPSDRFSAERTGGSVSTLTIQRTQQEDSAVYLCASSPHPGGVNEQFFGPGTRLTVL.

This clonotype has more than one count but fewer than ten. The rearrangement joins TRBV29-1 to TRBJ2-3; D call uncertain. This CDR3 region has 12 residues. From germline, CDR1 is SQVTM and CDR2 ANQGSEA. The ends were cut back, 7 bases at V and 2 bases at J, with 10 bases in the middle. CDR3: CSGRHHTDTQYF. CDR3 nucleotides: TGCAGCGGGAGACACCACACAGATACGCAGTATTTT.

The genes are TRBV27 and TRBJ2-5; D might be TRBD2 (6 bases). This CDR3 comprises 15 residues. Germline V gives CDR1 MNHEY, CDR2 SMNVEV (reference sequence). Between the trimmed V and J ends, which lost 3 bases and 4 bases, there was a span of 15 bases. DNA for the CDR3: TGTGCCAGCAGTTTGTGGGGCGGGGTTGGAGAGACCCAGTACTTC. Translated, it gives CASSLWGGVGETQYF.

V usage is TRBV4-2 and J usage is TRBJ2-7; D gene unclear. This CDR3 contains 11 residues. The ends were cut back, 3 bases at V and 7 bases at J, with 7 bases in the middle. CDR1 and CDR2 (germline): LGHNA, YNFKEQ. CDR3 nucleotide sequence: TGTGCCAGCAGCCACCAGCAAGAGCAGTACTTC. As protein: CASSHQQEQYF.

V usage is TRBV15 and J usage is TRBJ2-3; 9 bases fit TRBD2. This CDR3 has 16 amino acids. Germline V gene data show CDR1 as LNHNV and CDR2 as YYDKDF (reference sequence). The ends lost 5 bases at V and 5 bases at J; junction bases unmatched: 11. CDR3 DNA sequence: TGTGCCACCAGCCCTCGGGGAGCGGGGGGTGTAGATACGCAGTATTTT. Translation: CATSPRGAGGVDTQYF.

This clonotype was recorded a few times. The chain recombines TRBV12-3 or TRBV12-4 with TRBJ1-5, with a weak D call TRBD1 (5 bases). Trimming removed 3 bases at V and 3 bases at J, with 9 bases between. The CDR3 covers 14 residues. The CDR3 spells CASSFGGVNQPQHF. The CDR3 DNA is TGTGCCAGCAGTTTCGGGGGAGTCAATCAGCCCCAGCATTTT.

In its sample, this clonotype was seen a few times. The J gene is TRBJ2-7, the V gene TRBV9; 8 nucleotides align to TRBD1. Looked up from germline, CDR1 is SGDLS and CDR2 is YYNGEE. Trimming took 0 bases from V and 3 from J; bases not matched to a gene: 2. CDR3 length equals 14 residues. This CDR3 is CASSVADRVYEQYF. CDR3 sequence (DNA): TGTGCCAGCAGCGTAGCGGACAGGGTCTACGAGCAGTACTTC.

This clonotype was found a few times. The gene calls are TRBV4-1 and TRBJ2-5; no reliable D call. This CDR3 region has 12 residues. V lost 0 bases, J lost 5 bases, and 4 bases lay in between. Germline CDR1 and CDR2: MGHRA and YSYEKL. CDR3 loop: CASSQDLETQYF. CDR3 nucleotide sequence: TGCGCCAGCAGCCAAGATTTGGAGACCCAGTACTTC.

This clonotype has only a few counts. J is TRBJ2-3 and V is TRBV6-6, with D perhaps TRBD2 (5 bases). The CDR3 consists of 14 residues. The germline gives CDR1 MNHNY, CDR2 SVGAGI (reference sequence). V lost 3 bases, J lost 6 bases, and 13 bases lay in between. The CDR3 loop is CASSYASPGDTQYF. For the CDR3, the DNA is TGTGCCAGCAGTTATGCTAGTCCGGGGGATACGCAGTATTTT.

V usage is TRBV4-2 and J usage is TRBJ1-3; tentatively, D is TRBD1 (5 bases). Germline V gives CDR1 LGHNA, CDR2 YNFKEQ. The CDR3 loop spans 17 amino acids. Trimming stripped 0 bases from V and 2 bases from J, with 14 bases between. The CDR3, as DNA: TGTGCCAGCAGCCAAGACATCTTCGGGGCGGCTGGAAACACCATATATTTT. Encoded protein: CASSQDIFGAAGNTIYF.

This clonotype has a handful of counts. This rearrangement joins TRBV28 to TRBJ2-1; D is uncertain. Germline V CDR1 and CDR2: MDHEN, SYDVKM. Trimming pared 3 bases from V and 0 bases from J, leaving 9 bases between. The CDR3 sequence is 15 residues long. The CDR3 reads CASSLLWRSYNEQFF. The CDR3 DNA is TGTGCCAGCAGTTTGTTATGGCGCTCCTACAATGAGCAGTTCTTC.

The chain joins TRBV28 to TRBJ2-3; TRBD1 agrees at 7 bases. CDR3 size: 16 residues. J lost 5 bases, V lost 6 bases, and 14 bases had no gene match. CDR1 and CDR2 from the germline V gene are MDHEN and SYDVKM. This CDR3 is CASRPEKGAGEDTQYF. For the CDR3, the DNA is TGTGCCAGCAGACCAGAGAAGGGGGCGGGTGAAGATACGCAGTATTTT.

V is TRBV5-1 and J is TRBJ1-1; D is undetermined. The CDR3 contains 15 residues. V shed 2 bases and J shed 5 bases, with 16 bases lying between them. The germline V gene encodes CDR1 SGHRS and CDR2 YFSETQ. The CDR3 bases are TGCGCCAGCAGCTTTGAGGCTCGGACGGGAACTGAAGCTTTCTTT. Protein sequence: CASSFEARTGTEAFF.

A few counts support this clonotype. This chain joins TRBV7-2 and TRBJ2-3; perhaps TRBD2 as D (6 bases). Germline loops: CDR1 SGHTA, CDR2 FQGNSA. V lost 5 bases, J lost 0 bases, and 15 bases lay in between. The CDR3 has 16 residues. In DNA, the CDR3 is TGTGCCAGCAGCCTGGCCGGGACTCCCAGCACAGATACGCAGTATTTT. It specifies CASSLAGTPSTDTQYF.